This T cell receptor (beta chain) was documented in a study of CD4 T cells in relation to SARS-CoV-2 and coronaviruses. In the study overall: TCR beta CDR3s were sequenced after approximately ten-day antigen culture of PBMCs. No peptide or an HIV-1 Nef peptide pool served as negative control.

CD4+ T cells from unexposed donors were obtained before the COVID-19 pandemic (2011-2018). After about ten days of culture, CD4+ T cells were isolated. Testing used SARS-CoV-2 S/N and four cold-coronavirus spikes on unexposed-donor CD4+ T cells, cells permitting. Fresh IL-2 medium replaced half the medium on days 3 and 7. The data were produced by immunoSEQ multiplex PCR, yet TCRdb's version contains in-frame clones alone and is incomplete. The sample has just under 30,000 clones, 72% seen once. Of note for this clone: Its antigen is not known.

The TCR was taken from a human donor in good health. Material for sequencing was CD4+ T cells from PBMCs, cultured in vitro.

CDR3 residues: CASSVQGGSGEQYF. CDR3 sequence (DNA): TGTGCCAGCAGCGTACAAGGCGGGAGTGGGGAGCAGTACTTC. V is TRBV9 and J is TRBJ2-7; 7 nucleotides line up with TRBD2. This CDR3 comprises 14 residues. CDR1 and CDR2 (germline): SGDLS, YYNGEE. Losses at the gene ends were 1 base for V and 7 bases for J; bases not matched to a gene: 8.